The rows below give T cell receptor beta chains drawn from one sample of a study of Ad26.COV2.S vaccination and SARS-CoV-2 variants. Assay used: immunoSEQ multiplex PCR; TCRdb lists only in-frame clones, some missing. The sample records 120,000 to 150,000 clones, approximately 90% being singletons. Specimen: peripheral blood, collected after recovery from COVID-19. Receptors were obtained from a human donor who had recovered from COVID-19. CDR3s include the opening cysteine and the closing phenylalanine or tryptophan. Each record gives: clone size, D gene, J gene, V gene, CDR3 length, CDR3 protein, CDR3 DNA. D genes are given only for firm matches. Size values are once, few and many counts, or a class for expanded clones, and some rows have none.

. | TRBD1 | TRBJ1-6 | TRBV19 | 13 | CASSGQGKSPLHF | TGTGCCAGTAGTGGACAGGGAAAGTCACCCCTCCACTTT
. | . | TRBJ2-7 | TRBV28 | 14 | CASSLLRGVGEQYF | TGTGCCAGCAGTTTACTTCGCGGGGTGGGCGAGCAGTACTTC
. | TRBD1 | TRBJ1-1 | TRBV18 | 15 | CASSPYRGLDTEAFF | TGTGCCAGCTCACCTTACAGGGGGCTGGACACTGAAGCTTTCTTT
. | . | TRBJ1-1 | TRBV7-9 | 14 | CASSLGLGGTEAFF | TGTGCCAGCAGCTTAGGTCTGGGTGGAACTGAAGCTTTCTTT
. | . | TRBJ2-1 | TRBV20-1 | 14 | CSASNNRAYNEQFF | TGCAGTGCTAGTAATAACAGGGCATACAATGAGCAGTTCTTC
. | . | TRBJ2-3 | TRBV5-1 | 14 | CASTTGRDTDTQYF | TGCGCCAGCACGACAGGGAGGGACACAGATACGCAGTATTTT
. | TRBD1 | TRBJ1-4 | TRBV12-3/TRBV12-4 | 12 | CASSTGDEKLFF | TGTGCCAGCAGTACAGGGGACGAAAAACTGTTTTTT
. | . | TRBJ2-7 | TRBV30 | 12 | CAWSLQGYEQYF | TGTGCCTGGAGCCTCCAGGGATACGAGCAGTACTTC
. | TRBD1 | TRBJ2-6 | TRBV28 | 18 | CASTVGTGFFSGANVLTF | TGTGCCAGCACCGTGGGGACAGGCTTTTTCTCTGGGGCCAACGTCCTGACTTTC
once | TRBD1 | TRBJ1-6 | TRBV2 | 19 | CASSERWGQQGERNSPLHF | TGTGCCAGCAGTGAAAGGTGGGGACAACAGGGGGAGAGAAATTCACCCCTCCACTTT
few | . | TRBJ1-5 | TRBV21-1 | 14 | CATRLRYSNQPQHF | TGTGCCACCCGGTTAAGGTATAGCAATCAGCCCCAGCATTTT
. | . | TRBJ1-2 | TRBV6-5 | 15 | CASSYPEGGDYGYTF | TGTGCCAGCAGCTATCCCGAGGGGGGAGACTATGGCTACACCTTC
. | . | TRBJ1-5 | TRBV6-6 | 14 | CASSYGARNQPQHF | TGTGCCAGCAGTTACGGGGCGCGGAATCAGCCCCAGCATTTT
. | TRBD2 | TRBJ2-5 | TRBV5-1 | 13 | CASSPGGTETQYF | TGCGCCAGCAGCCCGGGGGGTACGGAGACCCAGTACTTC
. | . | TRBJ2-7 | TRBV19 | 17 | CASSTFRTGTYIGEQYF | TGTGCCAGTAGTACTTTTCGCACCGGGACTTATATCGGCGAGCAGTACTTC
. | . | TRBJ1-5 | TRBV18 | 16 | CASSPGTGPTNQPQHF | TGTGCCAGCTCACCCGGGACCGGTCCAACGAATCAGCCCCAGCATTTT
. | . | TRBJ1-1 | TRBV3-1/TRBV3-2 | 14 | CASSQGRRGAEAFF | TGTGCCAGCAGCCAAGGGAGGCGCGGGGCTGAAGCTTTCTTT
once | . | TRBJ1-6 | TRBV15 | 19 | CATSRDRGSGSSYNSPLHF | TGTGCCACCAGCAGAGACCGTGGGTCAGGGAGCTCCTATAATTCACCCCTCCACTTT
. | . | TRBJ2-6 | TRBV27 | 15 | CASSLSNSGANVLTF | TGTGCCAGCAGTTTATCTAACTCTGGGGCCAACGTCCTGACTTTC
. | . | TRBJ1-2 | TRBV2 | 12 | CASKGDSYGYTF | TGTGCCAGCAAGGGGGATTCGTATGGCTACACCTTC
. | . | TRBJ1-2 | TRBV5-5 | 15 | CASSLDSTGVRGYTF | TGTGCCAGCAGCTTGGACTCGACAGGTGTGCGAGGCTACACCTTC
once | . | TRBJ2-7 | TRBV24-1 | 13 | CATSDGRNYEQYF | TGTGCCACCAGTGACGGACGTAACTACGAGCAGTACTTC
. | . | TRBJ1-5 | TRBV2 | 15 | CASSKGGRDNQPQHF | TGTGCCAGCAGTAAGGGGGGACGGGACAATCAGCCCCAGCATTTT
. | . | TRBJ2-7 | TRBV7-9 | 15 | CASSRNGLPEDEQYF | TGTGCCAGCAGCCGCAACGGGCTTCCGGAGGACGAGCAGTACTTC
. | . | TRBJ1-4 | TRBV12-3/TRBV12-4 | 11 | CASSLREKLFF | TGTGCCAGCAGTTTGAGGGAAAAACTGTTTTTT
. | TRBD1 | TRBJ1-1 | TRBV7-2 | 16 | CASSQRMGTGWSEAFF | TGTGCCAGCAGCCAGAGGATGGGGACAGGGTGGTCTGAAGCTTTCTTT
. | . | TRBJ1-1 | TRBV2 | 14 | CASSKQGVGTEAFF | TGTGCCAGCAGTAAACAGGGTGTCGGGACTGAAGCTTTCTTT
once | . | TRBJ2-5 | TRBV5-4 | 13 | CASSPLYQETQYF | TGTGCCAGCAGCCCGCTGTACCAAGAGACCCAGTACTTC
. | . | TRBJ1-6 | TRBV7-6 | 15 | CASSFDRSYNSPLHF | TGTGCCAGCAGCTTTGACAGGTCCTATAATTCACCCCTCCACTTT
. | . | TRBJ2-7 | TRBV28 | 11 | CASSPLGEQYF | TGTGCCAGCAGCCCGCTGGGGGAGCAGTACTTC
. | . | TRBJ1-2 | TRBV7-8 | 12 | CASSLRAMGYTF | TGTGCCAGCAGCCTGAGGGCGATGGGCTACACCTTC
few | . | TRBJ2-3 | TRBV5-5 | 15 | CASSLDRQRTDTQYF | TGTGCCAGCAGCTTGGATCGACAGCGAACAGATACGCAGTATTTT
. | TRBD1 | TRBJ2-2 | TRBV19 | 16 | CASSMEGGLSTGELFF | TGTGCCAGTAGTATGGAAGGGGGCTTGAGCACCGGGGAGCTGTTTTTT
. | . | TRBJ2-7 | TRBV7-2 | 15 | CASTPPGSSANEQYF | TGTGCCAGCACCCCCCCCGGGTCCAGCGCCAACGAGCAGTACTTC
. | . | TRBJ2-6 | TRBV5-1 | 16 | CASSSPSSAGANVLTF | TGCGCCAGCAGCTCCCCCTCTAGCGCCGGGGCCAACGTCCTGACTTTC
few | . | TRBJ1-6 | TRBV27 | 13 | CASSLQANSPLHF | TGTGCCAGCAGTTTACAGGCTAATTCACCCCTCCACTTT
. | . | TRBJ2-2 | TRBV9 | 14 | CASSTRTNTGELFF | TGTGCCAGCAGCACCCGGACGAACACCGGGGAGCTGTTTTTT
once | . | TRBJ2-6 | TRBV9 | 19 | CASSVEGLDGGSGANVLTF | TGTGCCAGCAGCGTAGAAGGTCTTGATGGTGGTTCAGGGGCCAACGTCCTGACTTTC
. | TRBD1 | TRBJ2-7 | TRBV6-5 | 13 | CASSTTGGYEQYF | TGTGCCAGCAGTACCACAGGGGGCTACGAGCAGTACTTC
. | . | TRBJ1-4 | TRBV6-1 | 15 | CASSETSGLNEKLFF | TGTGCCAGCAGTGAAACATCGGGGCTTAATGAAAAACTGTTTTTT
. | . | TRBJ1-4 | TRBV4-3 | 13 | CASSPDPYEKLFF | TGCGCCAGCAGTCCGGACCCTTATGAAAAACTGTTTTTT
. | . | TRBJ2-1 | TRBV23-1 | 16 | CASSHSETSSYNEQFF | TGCGCCAGCAGTCATAGCGAGACGTCCTCCTACAATGAGCAGTTCTTC
. | . | TRBJ1-1 | TRBV3-1/TRBV3-2 | 12 | CASSTTVGRAFF | TGTGCCAGCAGCACTACGGTCGGCCGGGCTTTCTTT
. | . | TRBJ2-7 | TRBV29-1 | 12 | CSGRDFTYEQYF | TGCAGCGGCCGGGACTTCACCTACGAGCAGTACTTC
. | TRBD1 | TRBJ2-2 | TRBV2 | 14 | CASSPQGVGGELFF | TGTGCCAGCAGTCCTCAGGGGGTTGGCGGGGAGCTGTTTTTT
once | . | TRBJ1-1 | TRBV10-3 | 15 | CAISEETGRGTEAFF | TGTGCCATCAGTGAAGAAACAGGTCGGGGCACTGAAGCTTTCTTT
. | TRBD2 | TRBJ2-5 | TRBV9 | 15 | CASSVVSGGIETQYF | TGTGCCAGCAGCGTAGTGTCGGGGGGGATAGAGACCCAGTACTTC
. | . | TRBJ2-7 | TRBV5-1 | 17 | CASSLEVAGQYSYEQYF | TGCGCCAGCAGCTTGGAGGTCGCGGGACAGTACTCCTACGAGCAGTACTTC
. | TRBD1 | TRBJ1-4 | TRBV6-5 | 14 | CASSYTGGRKKLFF | TGTGCCAGCAGTTATACAGGGGGTCGGAAAAAACTGTTTTTT
few | TRBD2 | TRBJ2-7 | TRBV6-1 | 18 | CASSEWHSGGASLVEQYF | TGTGCCAGCAGTGAATGGCATAGCGGGGGGGCCTCTCTTGTCGAGCAGTACTTC
. | . | TRBJ1-1 | TRBV19 | 12 | CASSIRGSEAFF | TGTGCCAGTAGTATTCGAGGCTCTGAAGCTTTCTTT